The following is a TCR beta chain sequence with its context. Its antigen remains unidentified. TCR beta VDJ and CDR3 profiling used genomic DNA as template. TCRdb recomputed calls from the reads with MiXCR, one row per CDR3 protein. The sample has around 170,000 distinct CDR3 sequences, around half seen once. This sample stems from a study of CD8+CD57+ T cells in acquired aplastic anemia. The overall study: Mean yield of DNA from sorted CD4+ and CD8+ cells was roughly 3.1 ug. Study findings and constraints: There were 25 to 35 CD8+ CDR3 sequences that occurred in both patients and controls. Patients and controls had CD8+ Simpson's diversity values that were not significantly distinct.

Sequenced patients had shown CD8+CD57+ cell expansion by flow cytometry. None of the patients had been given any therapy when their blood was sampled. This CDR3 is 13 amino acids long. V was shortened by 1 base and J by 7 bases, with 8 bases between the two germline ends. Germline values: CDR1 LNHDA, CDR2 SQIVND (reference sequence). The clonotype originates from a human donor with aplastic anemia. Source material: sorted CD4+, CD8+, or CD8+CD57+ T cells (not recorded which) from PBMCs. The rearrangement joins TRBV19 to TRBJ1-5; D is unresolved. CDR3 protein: CASSIAYGQPQHF. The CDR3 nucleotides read TGTGCCAGTAGTATAGCCTACGGGCAGCCCCAGCATTTT.